A single sample gave rise to the 24 T cell receptor beta chains below, sequenced in a study of neurological immune-mediated disorders. TCRdb itself ran the 5' RACE reads through MiXCR, one entry per CDR3 protein. The repertoire holds 80,000 to 100,000 distinct CDR3 sequences, with 5.8% as singletons. Time point given: longitudinal time-point 2. The sequenced material came from PBMCs. The receptors derive from a woman between 55 and 75 years old with multiple sclerosis.

Many counts were recorded for this clonotype. V usage is TRBV12-3 or TRBV12-4 and J usage is TRBJ1-6; D gene uncertain. CDR3 length: 13 amino acids. V lost 2 bases and J 7 bases, leaving 6 bases between the germline ends. In DNA form, the CDR3 reads TGTGCCAGCAGTTTAACTGGGAATTCACCCCTCCACTTT. This gives the protein CASSLTGNSPLHF.

In this sample, this clonotype turned up many times. The chain combines TRBV5-1 with TRBJ2-7, with D tentatively TRBD1 (5 bases). Germline CDR1 SGHRS, CDR2 YFSETQ. V lost 4 bases to trimming and J lost 2 bases, with 16 bases between them. The CDR3 loop spans 15 amino acids. The CDR3 is CASSPRQSTTYEQYF. The CDR3 DNA sequence: TGCGCCAGCAGCCCTAGACAGAGTACCACCTACGAGCAGTACTTC.

The table lists this clonotype with many counts. The chain employs TRBV5-1 and TRBJ1-2, with 7 bases that match TRBD1. Germline V gives CDR1 SGHRS, CDR2 YFSETQ. The trim removed 7 bases at V and 2 bases at J, leaving 2 bases unmatched. The CDR3 runs 12 residues. The CDR3 DNA follows: TGCGCCAGCCCGGACAGGAACTATGGCTACACCTTC. Translated, it gives CASPDRNYGYTF.

The sample holds many counts of this clonotype. This chain connects TRBV12-3 or TRBV12-4 to TRBJ2-5; D unresolved. The ends were cut back, 3 bases at V and 1 base at J, with 3 bases in the middle. This CDR3 has 12 residues. The CDR3 DNA follows: TGTGCCAGCAGTTTCTCCCAAGAGACCCAGTACTTC. It is translated as CASSFSQETQYF.

Many counts were recorded for this clonotype. The chain uses TRBV6-5 and TRBJ1-5; D is ambiguous. Germline CDR1 reads MNHEY; CDR2 reads SVGAGI. The CDR3 contains 14 residues. Between the trimmed V and J ends, which lost 2 bases and 2 bases, there was a span of 7 bases. For the CDR3, the DNA is TGTGCCAGCAGTTACGACCAGGGCAATCAGCCCCAGCATTTT. It codes for CASSYDQGNQPQHF.

This clonotype has a handful of counts. The chain couples TRBV18 to TRBJ2-7, with a possible D match to TRBD1 (7 bases). V was pared by 4 bases and J by 6 bases, with 19 bases between. CDR3 length: 15 residues. Looked up from germline, CDR1 is KGHSH and CDR2 is LQKENI. CDR3 residues: CASSRTTGDRPEQYF. DNA of the CDR3: TGTGCCAGCTCACGGACTACAGGGGATCGTCCCGAGCAGTACTTC. The full variable domain, in which reference TRBV18 and TRBJ2-7 provide the parts outside the CDR3, is NAGVMQNPRHLVRRRGQEARLRCSPMKGHSHVYWYRQLPEEGLKFMVYLQKENIIDESGMPKERFSAEFPKEGPSILRIQQVVRGDSAAYFCASSRTTGDRPEQYFGPGTRLTVT.

This clonotype has ten or more counts. The V call is TRBV4-1, the J call TRBJ2-6, with a possible D match to TRBD1 (5 bases). Trimming cost V 1 base and J 0 bases, with 7 bases left between them. This CDR3 contains 16 residues. Germline CDR1 MGHRA, CDR2 YSYEKL. CDR3 coding DNA: TGCGCCAGCAGCCAAGTGCAGGGCTCTGGGGCCAACGTCCTGACTTTC. It specifies CASSQVQGSGANVLTF.

This clonotype was counted at least ten times. The chain couples TRBV7-6 to TRBJ2-3; the D call may be TRBD1 or TRBD2 (5 bases each). Germline V gives CDR1 SGHVS, CDR2 FNYEAQ. V lost 4 bases to trimming and J lost 11 bases, with 16 bases between them. The CDR3 totals 13 residues. The CDR3, as DNA: TGTGCCAGCAGCTCTACCGGGACCCTGGGGCAGTATTTT. Amino acids: CASSSTGTLGQYF.

In this sample, this clonotype turned up a few times. This rearrangement joins TRBV6-1 to TRBJ1-1; no definite D call. The V end was cut by 6 bases, the J end by 1 base, with 9 bases between. This CDR3 spans 13 amino acids. Germline loops: CDR1 MNHNS, CDR2 SASEGT. The CDR3 loop reads CASSTTTNTEAFF. In nucleotides, the CDR3 is TGTGCCAGCAGCACGACCACGAACACTGAAGCTTTCTTT.

This clonotype occurred many times. The CDR3 bases are TGTGCCAGCAGTGAAACGCGGACTAGCGGGGGCGGGGATACGCAGTATTTT. This encodes CASSETRTSGGGDTQYF. The chain has TRBV2 and TRBJ2-3, with 13 bases lining up with TRBD2. This CDR3 comprises 17 residues. The V gene's germline CDR1 is SNHLY and CDR2 FYNNEI. J gave up 6 bases and V 2 bases, and 8 bases lay outside the gene matches. Drawing the rest from reference TRBV2 and TRBJ2-3, the complete variable domain is EPEVTQTPSHQVTQMGQEVILRCVPISNHLYFYWYRQILGQKVEFLVSFYNNEISEKSEIFDDQFSVERPDGSNFTLKIRSTKLEDSAMYFCASSETRTSGGGDTQYFGPGTRLTVL.

This clonotype was seen ten or more times. The chain uses TRBV10-3 and TRBJ2-1; TRBD1 matches 7 bases. Germline V CDR1 and CDR2: ENHRY, SYGVKD. J gave up 4 bases and V 7 bases, and 4 bases lay outside the gene matches. CDR3 length: 13 residues. CDR3 protein: CAINRGNYNEQFF. The CDR3 nucleotides read TGTGCCATCAACAGGGGTAATTACAATGAGCAGTTCTTC.

This clonotype came up many times. V and J are TRBV20-1 and TRBJ1-5; D is ambiguous. There are 13 residues in the CDR3. Germline loops: CDR1 DFQATT, CDR2 SNEGSKA (reference sequence). The V end lost 2 bases, the J end lost 0 bases, and 5 bases lay between the germline ends. CDR3 protein: CSARPPSNQPQHF. The CDR3 DNA reads TGCAGTGCTAGACCCCCTAGCAATCAGCCCCAGCATTTT.

This clonotype was observed many times. The J gene is TRBJ2-7, the V gene TRBV3-1; 9 nucleotides agree with TRBD2. Germline V CDR1 and CDR2: LGHDT, YNNKEL (reference sequence). This CDR3 is 15 amino acids long. Trimming cost V 2 bases and J 2 bases; bases outside gene matches: 4. The CDR3 coding sequence is TGTGCCAGCAGCCAAATTAGCGGGGGAGCCTACGAGCAGTACTTC. Amino acid sequence: CASSQISGGAYEQYF.

This clonotype occurred many times. This rearrangement joins TRBV12-3 or TRBV12-4 to TRBJ1-4; perhaps TRBD1 as D (6 bases). V was pared by 5 bases and J by 5 bases, with 9 bases between. The CDR3 consists of 13 residues. The CDR3 DNA sequence: TGTGCCAGCAGTCCGCAGGGGAATGAAAAACTGTTTTTT. Protein product: CASSPQGNEKLFF.

This clonotype has at least ten counts. The chain joins TRBV5-1 to TRBJ2-1; 11 nucleotides align to TRBD2. Germline V lookup: CDR1 SGHRS, CDR2 YFSETQ. The CDR3 covers 17 residues. V was pared by 3 bases and J by 6 bases, with 11 bases of the junction left unmatched. Here the CDR3 DNA reads TGCGCCAGCAGCTCCCGGCTAGCGGGGGGTGTAGTCAATGAGCAGTTCTTC. As protein: CASSSRLAGGVVNEQFF.

This clonotype was observed many times. The gene calls are TRBV6-5 and TRBJ1-1; D not resolved. Germline CDR1 is MNHEY and CDR2 is SVGAGI. V shed 2 bases and J shed 8 bases, with 12 bases lying between them. The CDR3 has 13 amino acids. The CDR3 sequence is CASSYLTDTEAFF. In DNA, the CDR3 is TGTGCCAGCAGTTACCTGACGGATACAGAAGCTTTCTTT.

Ten or more counts support this clonotype. The CDR3 DNA reads as TGTGCCAGCAGCGTAGGCCAGCCCAATAGTGTGGGGCCCCCTGAGCAGTTCTTC. Translated: CASSVGQPNSVGPPEQFF. This chain uses TRBV9 with TRBJ2-1; TRBD1 is a possible D gene (5 bases). V lost 0 bases and J lost 9, with 25 bases in between. The CDR3 length is 18 residues. The V gene's germline CDR1 is SGDLS and CDR2 YYNGEE.

This clonotype was seen ten or more times. The V and J genes are TRBV18 and TRBJ2-2; D unclear. Germline CDR1 and CDR2: KGHSH and LQKENI. Trimming stripped 2 bases from V and 6 bases from J, with 7 bases between. The CDR3 loop spans 13 amino acids. The CDR3 nucleotides read TGTGCCAGCTCACCAGAACACCCCGGGGAGCTGTTTTTT. Its translation: CASSPEHPGELFF.

This clonotype occurred many times. The chain combines TRBV5-1 with TRBJ1-1; D is possibly TRBD1 (6 bases). CDR1 is SGHRS, CDR2 YFSETQ, per germline. The CDR3 contains 15 residues. Trimming took 0 bases from V and 0 from J, leaving 9 bases between them. This chain's CDR3 is CASSLAAGVNTEAFF. CDR3 DNA sequence: TGCGCCAGCAGCTTGGCGGCAGGGGTGAACACTGAAGCTTTCTTT.

This clonotype has ten or more counts. This chain links TRBV20-1 with TRBJ2-6; D may be TRBD1 (6 bases). The germline gives CDR1 DFQATT, CDR2 SNEGSKA (reference sequence). The CDR3 is 17 amino acids. Trimming cost V 2 bases and J 0 bases, with 14 bases left between them. Written as DNA, the CDR3 is TGCAGTGCTAGAACCGGACAGTCTAGCTCTGGGGCCAACGTCCTGACTTTC. Residues: CSARTGQSSSGANVLTF.

This clonotype was counted at least ten times. The chain is built from TRBV3-1 and TRBJ2-7; the D gene is possibly TRBD2 (7 bases). Trimming took off 1 base at V and 4 bases at J, with 14 bases between the two ends. The CDR3 is 15 amino acids. Germline V CDR1 and CDR2: LGHDT, YNNKEL (reference sequence). The CDR3 loop is CASSQGGGPPYEQYF. Here the CDR3 DNA reads TGTGCCAGCAGCCAAGGCGGGGGCCCTCCGTACGAGCAGTACTTC.

This clonotype was detected many times. The genes are TRBV5-1 and TRBJ2-5, with 11 bases aligning to TRBD2. In germline, CDR1 is SGHRS, CDR2 YFSETQ. This CDR3 has 15 amino acids. V shed 4 bases, J shed 4 bases, and the junction held 6 bases outside the gene matches. This CDR3 reads CASSPGLADLETQYF. CDR3 DNA: TGCGCCAGCAGCCCGGGACTAGCGGACTTAGAGACCCAGTACTTC.

This chain connects TRBV5-1 to TRBJ1-4; unclear D gene. V was shortened by 5 bases and J by 4 bases, with 9 bases between the two germline ends. Germline V lookup: CDR1 SGHRS, CDR2 YFSETQ. This CDR3 region has 13 residues. In DNA, the CDR3 is TGCGCCAGCAGACCTGGGGTTAATGAAAAACTGTTTTTT. It yields the protein CASRPGVNEKLFF.

This clonotype was detected ten times or more. This rearrangement joins TRBV12-3 or TRBV12-4 to TRBJ1-2; no definite D call. The CDR3 spans 17 residues. V was cut by 11 bases and J by 2 bases, with 27 bases left in between. CDR3 coding DNA: TGTGCCGCTGGTGCCCGCCCAGGACGGACGACCAACTATGGCTACACCTTC. It encodes CAAGARPGRTTNYGYTF.